This T cell receptor beta chain was profiled in a study of spatial heterogeneity in lung cancer. Study summary: Each distinct TCR and UMI combination averaged more than ten appearances in raw reads.

This clonotype is deemed medium-sized (0.01 to 0.1%). Time point denoted: blood at routine non-recurrence follow-up after resection. In each case, whole RNA from tumor, nontumor lung or frozen PBMC was sequenced unsorted. TCR cDNA molecules each carried a unique molecular identifier. TCRdb re-derived calls from the 5' RACE reads in MiXCR, one entry per CDR3 protein. The sample gives about 3,100 distinct CDR3 sequences, around a fifth of which show up once; 40% is in the top ten. This CDR3 comprises 18 residues. J lost 0 bases, V lost 5 bases, and 12 bases had no gene match. In germline, CDR1 is SGHNT, CDR2 YENEEA.

This rearrangement joins TRBV11-3 to TRBJ1-4; 7 nucleotides match TRBD1. Specimen: PBMCs, collected at follow-up. This receptor was taken from a male donor with early-stage non-small cell lung cancer. The DNA for the CDR3 is TGTGCCAGCAGCCAAACCGGGACAGCTATGACAACTAATGAAAAACTGTTTTTT. It translates to CASSQTGTAMTTNEKLFF.